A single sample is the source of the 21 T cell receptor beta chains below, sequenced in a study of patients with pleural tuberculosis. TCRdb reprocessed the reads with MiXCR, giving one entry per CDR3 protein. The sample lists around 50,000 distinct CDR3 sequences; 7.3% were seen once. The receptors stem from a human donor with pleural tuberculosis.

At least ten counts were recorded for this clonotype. The chain's CDR3 is CAIRGGYMDLNTEAFF. In nucleotides, the CDR3 is TGTGCCATCAGGGGTGGTTACATGGACCTGAACACTGAAGCTTTCTTT. The chain couples TRBV10-3 to TRBJ1-1; D is uncertain. This CDR3 is built from 16 residues. V shed 6 bases and J shed 0 bases, with 17 bases lying between them. The V gene's germline CDR1 is ENHRY and CDR2 SYGVKD.

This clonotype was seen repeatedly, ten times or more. CDR3 nucleotides: TGTGCCATCAGTGGGGGGTCAGCACCAAGAGACTATGGCTACACCTTC. Translated: CAISGGSAPRDYGYTF. The rearrangement uses TRBV10-3 and TRBJ1-2; D possibly corresponds to TRBD1 (5 bases). Trimming pared 4 bases from V and 3 bases from J, leaving 18 bases between. CDR3 length equals 16 residues. CDR1 and CDR2 (germline): ENHRY, SYGVKD.

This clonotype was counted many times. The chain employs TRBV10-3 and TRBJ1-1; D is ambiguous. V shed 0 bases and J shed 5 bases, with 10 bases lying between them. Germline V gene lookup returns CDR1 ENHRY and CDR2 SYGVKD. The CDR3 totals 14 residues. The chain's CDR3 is CAISESRGETEAFF. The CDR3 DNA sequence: TGTGCCATCAGTGAGTCGAGAGGCGAAACTGAAGCTTTCTTT.

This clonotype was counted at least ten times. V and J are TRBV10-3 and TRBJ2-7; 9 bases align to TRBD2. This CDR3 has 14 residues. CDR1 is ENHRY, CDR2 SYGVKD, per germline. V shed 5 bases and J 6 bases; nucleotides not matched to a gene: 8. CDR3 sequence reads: CAISSIAGVGEQYV. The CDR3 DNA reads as TGTGCCATCAGTTCGATAGCGGGAGTCGGCGAGCAGTACGTC.

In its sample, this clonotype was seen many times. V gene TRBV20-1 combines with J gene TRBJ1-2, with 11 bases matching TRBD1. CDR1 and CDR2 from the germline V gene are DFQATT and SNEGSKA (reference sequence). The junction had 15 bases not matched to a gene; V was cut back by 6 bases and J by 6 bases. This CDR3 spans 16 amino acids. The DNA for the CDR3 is TGCAGTGCCCGCACCATCCCGGGACAGGGGGTTAATGGCTACACCTTC. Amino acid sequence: CSARTIPGQGVNGYTF.

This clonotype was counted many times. The CDR3 is CASSQNGIVEQFF. The CDR3 DNA sequence: TGCGCCAGCAGCCAGAACGGGATAGTTGAGCAGTTCTTC. The genes are TRBV4-3 and TRBJ2-1; D is possibly TRBD2 (5 bases). Trimming took 3 bases from V and 9 from J, leaving 12 bases between them. The germline V gene has CDR1 LGHNA and CDR2 YSLEER. There are 13 residues in the CDR3.

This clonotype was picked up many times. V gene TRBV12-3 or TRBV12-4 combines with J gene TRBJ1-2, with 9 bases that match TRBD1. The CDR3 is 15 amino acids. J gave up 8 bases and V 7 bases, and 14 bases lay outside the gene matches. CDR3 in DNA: TGTGCCAGCATGTCGGGACAGGGCCCCTCCGGGGGCTACACCTTC. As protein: CASMSGQGPSGGYTF.

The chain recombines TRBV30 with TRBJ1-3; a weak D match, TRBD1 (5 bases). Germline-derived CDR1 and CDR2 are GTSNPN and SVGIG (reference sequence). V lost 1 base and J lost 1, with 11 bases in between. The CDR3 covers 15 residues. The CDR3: CAWSASGGSGNTIYF. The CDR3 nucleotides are TGTGCCTGGAGTGCTTCGGGGGGATCTGGAAACACCATATATTTT.

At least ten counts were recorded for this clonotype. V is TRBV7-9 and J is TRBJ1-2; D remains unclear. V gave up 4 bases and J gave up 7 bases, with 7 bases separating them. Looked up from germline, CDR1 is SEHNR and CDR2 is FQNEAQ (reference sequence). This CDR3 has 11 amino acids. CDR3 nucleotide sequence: TGTGCCAGCAGCTCCTTGACTGGCTACACCTTC. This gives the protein CASSSLTGYTF.

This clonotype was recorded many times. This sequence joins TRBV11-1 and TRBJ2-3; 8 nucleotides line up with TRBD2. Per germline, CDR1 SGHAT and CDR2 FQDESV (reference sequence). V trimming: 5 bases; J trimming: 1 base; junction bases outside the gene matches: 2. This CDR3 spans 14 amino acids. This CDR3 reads CASSETSGTDTQYF. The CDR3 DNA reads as TGTGCCAGCAGCGAGACTAGCGGCACAGATACGCAGTATTTT.

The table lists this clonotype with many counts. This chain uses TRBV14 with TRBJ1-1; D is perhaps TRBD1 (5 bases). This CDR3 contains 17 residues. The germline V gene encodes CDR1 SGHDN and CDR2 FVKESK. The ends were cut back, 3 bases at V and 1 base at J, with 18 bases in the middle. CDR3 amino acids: CASSHLGEWGGNTEAFF. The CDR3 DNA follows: TGTGCCAGCAGCCACTTAGGGGAGTGGGGGGGGAACACTGAAGCTTTCTTT.

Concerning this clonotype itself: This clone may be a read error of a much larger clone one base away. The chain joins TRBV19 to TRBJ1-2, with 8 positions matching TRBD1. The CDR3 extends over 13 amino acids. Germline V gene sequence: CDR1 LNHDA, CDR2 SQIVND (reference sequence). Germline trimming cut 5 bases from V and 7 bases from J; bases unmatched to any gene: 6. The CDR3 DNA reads TGTGCCAGTAGTGAAGACAGGGGACCTGGCTACACCTTC. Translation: CASSEDRGPGYTF.

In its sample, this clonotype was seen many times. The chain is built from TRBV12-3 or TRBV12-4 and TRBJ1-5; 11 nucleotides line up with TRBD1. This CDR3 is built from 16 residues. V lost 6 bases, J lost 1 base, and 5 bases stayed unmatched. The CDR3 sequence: CASRIGQGASNQPQHF. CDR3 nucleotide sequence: TGTGCCAGCAGAATTGGACAGGGGGCGAGCAATCAGCCCCAGCATTTT.

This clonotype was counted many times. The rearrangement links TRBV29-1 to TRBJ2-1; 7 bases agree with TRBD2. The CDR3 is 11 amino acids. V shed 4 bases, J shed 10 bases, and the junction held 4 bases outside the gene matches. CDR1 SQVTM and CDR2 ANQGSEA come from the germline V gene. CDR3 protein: CSVGRGGEQFF. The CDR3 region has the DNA TGCAGCGTTGGGAGGGGAGGGGAGCAGTTCTTC.

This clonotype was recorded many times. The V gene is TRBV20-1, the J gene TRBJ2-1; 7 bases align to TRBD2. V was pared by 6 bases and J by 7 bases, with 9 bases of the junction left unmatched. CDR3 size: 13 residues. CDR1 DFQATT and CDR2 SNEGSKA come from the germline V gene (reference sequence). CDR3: CSADKRDENEQFF. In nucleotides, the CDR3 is TGCAGTGCAGACAAGCGGGATGAGAATGAGCAGTTCTTC.

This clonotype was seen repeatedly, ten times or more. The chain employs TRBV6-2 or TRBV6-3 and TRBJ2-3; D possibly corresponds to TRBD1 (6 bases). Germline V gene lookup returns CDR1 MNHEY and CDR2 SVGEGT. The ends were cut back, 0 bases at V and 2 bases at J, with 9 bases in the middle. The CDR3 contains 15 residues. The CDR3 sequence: CASSYSKGDTDTQYF. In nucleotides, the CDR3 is TGTGCCAGCAGTTACTCGAAGGGGGACACAGATACGCAGTATTTT.

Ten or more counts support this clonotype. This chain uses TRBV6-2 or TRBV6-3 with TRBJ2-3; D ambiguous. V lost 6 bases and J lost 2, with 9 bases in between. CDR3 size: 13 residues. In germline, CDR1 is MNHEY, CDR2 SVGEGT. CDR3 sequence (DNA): TGTGCCAGCAGCCCTCGATTCACAGATACGCAGTATTTT. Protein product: CASSPRFTDTQYF.

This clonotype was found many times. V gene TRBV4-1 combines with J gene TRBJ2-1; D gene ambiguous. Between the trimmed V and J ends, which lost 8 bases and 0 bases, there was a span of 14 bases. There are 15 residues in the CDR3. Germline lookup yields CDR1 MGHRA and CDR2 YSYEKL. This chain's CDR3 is CASAVLHSSYNEQFF. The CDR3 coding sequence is TGCGCCAGCGCTGTGCTGCACAGCTCCTACAATGAGCAGTTCTTC.

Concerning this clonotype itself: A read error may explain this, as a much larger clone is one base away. CDR3 nucleotide sequence: TGTGCCACTCGCAGCAGGTTCACAGATACGCAGTATTTT. It specifies CATRSRFTDTQYF. This sequence joins TRBV24-1 and TRBJ2-3; D gene uncertain. Germline CDR1 reads KGHDR; CDR2 reads SFDVKD. V lost 10 bases and J lost 2, with 12 bases in between. This CDR3 has 13 residues.

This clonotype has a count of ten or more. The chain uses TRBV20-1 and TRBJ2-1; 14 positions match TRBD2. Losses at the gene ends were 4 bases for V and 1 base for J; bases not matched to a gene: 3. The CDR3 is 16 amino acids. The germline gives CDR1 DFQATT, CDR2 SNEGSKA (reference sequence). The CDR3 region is CSATWTSGRSYNEQFF. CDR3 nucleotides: TGCAGTGCTACCTGGACTAGCGGGAGGTCCTACAATGAGCAGTTCTTC.

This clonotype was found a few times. The CDR3 spells CSVEDRLADEQFF. CDR3 bases: TGCAGCGTTGAAGATCGACTCGCCGATGAGCAGTTCTTC. The chain recombines TRBV29-1 with TRBJ2-1, with D uncertain. CDR3 length equals 13 residues. Germline CDR1 and CDR2: SQVTM and ANQGSEA. V gave up 0 bases and J gave up 8 bases, with 11 bases separating them.